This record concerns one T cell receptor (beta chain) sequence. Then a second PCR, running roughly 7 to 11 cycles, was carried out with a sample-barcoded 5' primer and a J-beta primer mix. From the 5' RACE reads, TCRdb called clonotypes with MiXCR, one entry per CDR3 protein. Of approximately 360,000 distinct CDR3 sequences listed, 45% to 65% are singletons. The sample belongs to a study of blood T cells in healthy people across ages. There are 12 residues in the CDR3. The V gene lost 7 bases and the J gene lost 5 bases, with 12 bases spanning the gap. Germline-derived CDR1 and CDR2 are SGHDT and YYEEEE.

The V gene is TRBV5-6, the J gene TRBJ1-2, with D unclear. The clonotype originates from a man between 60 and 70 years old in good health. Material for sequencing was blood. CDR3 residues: CASHSTDYGYTF. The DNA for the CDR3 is TGTGCCAGCCACTCCACGGATTATGGCTACACCTTC.